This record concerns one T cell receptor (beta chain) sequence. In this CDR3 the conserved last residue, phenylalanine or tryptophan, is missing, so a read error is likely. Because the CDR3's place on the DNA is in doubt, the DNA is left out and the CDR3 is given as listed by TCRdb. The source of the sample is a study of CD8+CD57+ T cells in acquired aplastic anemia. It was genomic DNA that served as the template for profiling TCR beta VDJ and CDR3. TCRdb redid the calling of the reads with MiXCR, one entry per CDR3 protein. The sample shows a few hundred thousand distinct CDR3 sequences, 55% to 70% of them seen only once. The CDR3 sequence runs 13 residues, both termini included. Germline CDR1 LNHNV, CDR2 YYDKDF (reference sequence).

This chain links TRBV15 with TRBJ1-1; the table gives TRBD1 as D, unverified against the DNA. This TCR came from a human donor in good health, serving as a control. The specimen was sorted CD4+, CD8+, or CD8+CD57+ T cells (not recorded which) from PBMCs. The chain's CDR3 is CATSRAGAAEALY.